This T cell receptor beta chain was obtained from a study of blood T cells in healthy people across ages. Study-wide results and limits: From one million sequenced T cells, diversity estimates were lower bounds.

The donors, healthy Caucasians from Russia, were aged 6 to 90. With a J-beta primer mix and a sample-barcoded 5' primer, a second PCR ran roughly 6 to 11 cycles. TCRdb recomputed calls from the 5' RACE reads with MiXCR, one row per CDR3 protein. Among 1.5 million to 2 million distinct CDR3 sequences listed, around 42% were seen once. Notes on this clonotype: What it binds is unknown. Germline is not matched at one junction end, which may reflect a read error.

The sequenced sample was blood. This clonotype was obtained from a human donor in good health.

The CDR3: CRASREGEKLFF. The CDR3 bases are TGCAGGGCTAGCAGGGAAGGAGAAAAACTGTTTTTT. The V call is TRBV20-1, the J call TRBJ1-4; tentative D call: TRBD1 (5 bases). The CDR3 runs to 12 residues. Germline loops: CDR1 DFQATT, CDR2 SNEGSKA (reference sequence).